The clone carrying this TCR beta chain appeared many times. Its antigen is still unknown. The data are from a study of T-cell reconstitution after alpha-beta-depleted transplantation in children. TCRbeta library construction was performed incorporating unique molecular identifiers. TCRdb analysed the PCR reads with MiXCR anew, one entry per CDR3 protein. The data hold around 250,000 distinct CDR3 sequences, with around 8% observed a single time. Study conclusions and caveats: There were some patients whose high TCRbeta diversity at day 60 came from surviving recipient T cells and thymic progenitors. Among T cells one year after transplant, newly produced cells accounted for most counts and diversity. As was reported, about two months after transplant, alpha-beta T cells came from several hundred expanded graft clones.

This CDR3 is built from 16 residues. V dropped 6 bases and J dropped 0 bases, with 14 bases sitting between them. Germline V gene sequence: CDR1 MDHEN, CDR2 SYDVKM. This material consisted of PBMCs, mostly from graft donor cells, taken 180 days after TCRalphabeta/CD19-depleted stem cell transplant. The V call is TRBV28, the J call TRBJ1-4, with a tentative D call TRBD1 (6 bases). The receptor's source is a male patient younger than 18 who had a stem cell transplant for acute lymphoblastic leukemia, so the T cells may come from the graft donor. CDR3 DNA sequence: TGTGCCAGCAGCTCCGGGACACGAGCAACTAATGAAAAACTGTTTTTT. Its translation: CASSSGTRATNEKLFF.